This T cell receptor beta chain was captured in a study of blood T cell repertoires in COVID-19. As for the study in general: The samples span acute and convalescent COVID-19 from the United States, Italy and Spain.

The cohort comprised adults aged 18 to 89 years residing in some 24 US areas. Cohort allocation depended upon clinical history that participants reported. The data were produced by immunoSEQ multiplex PCR, yet TCRdb's version contains in-frame clones alone and is incomplete. The sample has 150,000 to 200,000 clones, approximately 80% seen once. Sequencing was performed on PBMCs or T cells enriched from blood (not recorded which). This clonotype originated in a man between 65 and 85 years old who had been exposed to COVID-19.

This CDR3 is CASADGGNEQFF. The CDR3 bases are TGTGCCAGCGCCGACGGGGGCAATGAGCAGTTCTTC. The gene calls are TRBV7-3 and TRBJ2-1, with D possibly being TRBD2 (6 bases). V lost 8 bases, J lost 6 bases, and 11 bases lay in between. CDR1 SGHTA and CDR2 FQGTGA come from the germline V gene. CDR3 size: 12 residues.